This entry lists 12 T cell receptor beta chains sequenced from one sample in a study of Ad26.COV2.S vaccination and SARS-CoV-2 variants. Stated treatment: roughly 19 received Ad26.COV2.S at low or high dose, single or two shots; several received placebo; per-sample allocation not given. Day 63 following the first vaccine or placebo injection was when the samples were taken. Measured with immunoSEQ multiplex PCR; TCRdb has only the in-frame clones, and not every one. The table has about half a million clones, roughly 87% seen once. The sample in question was peripheral blood, obtained in a trial of Ad26.COV2.S vaccine versus placebo. The receptor set was obtained from a person between 18 and 65 years old who received the Ad26.COV2.S COVID-19 vaccine or a placebo.

In its sample, this clone was seen once. The gene calls are TRBV4-1 and TRBJ2-1; 10 bases agree with TRBD2. The germline CDR1 and CDR2 sequences are MGHRA and YSYEKL. V trimming: 4 bases; J trimming: 5 bases; junction bases outside the gene matches: 8. The CDR3 is 16 residues long. The CDR3 nucleotides read TGCGCCAGCAGCCGGACAGGACTAGCGGACCACAATGAGCAGTTCTTC. Translation: CASSRTGLADHNEQFF.

DNA for the CDR3: TGTGCCAGCAGCGGGGGAGGGAAAGAGACCCAGTACTTC. Protein sequence: CASSGGGKETQYF. V and J are TRBV9 and TRBJ2-5; 7 bases agree with TRBD2. Trimming took 3 bases from V and 3 from J; bases not matched to a gene: 2. This CDR3 has 13 residues. Germline CDR1 reads SGDLS; CDR2 reads YYNGEE.

This chain connects TRBV28 to TRBJ2-5; TRBD2 matches 7 bases. The CDR3 runs to 15 residues. In germline, CDR1 is MDHEN, CDR2 SYDVKM. Trimming removed 5 bases from V and 1 base from J; junction bases left unmatched: 7. The CDR3 is CASSLTTSRQETQYF. The CDR3 coding sequence is TGTGCCAGCAGTCTAACGACTAGCCGCCAAGAGACCCAGTACTTC. The variable domain in full, with the rest retrieved from reference TRBV28 and TRBJ2-5, is DVKVTQSSRYLVKRTGEKVFLECVQDMDHENMFWYRQDPGLGLRLIYFSYDVKMKEKGDIPEGYSVSREKKERFSLILESASTNQTSMYLCASSLTTSRQETQYFGPGTRLLVL.

The chain has TRBV5-4 and TRBJ2-3, with 7 nucleotides matching TRBD2. The CDR3 extends over 17 amino acids. In germline, CDR1 is SGHNT, CDR2 YYREEE (reference sequence). Unmatched junction bases numbered 13, after V lost 4 bases and J lost 2 bases. CDR3: CASSMYGGLLFTDTQYF. CDR3 nucleotide sequence: TGTGCCAGCAGCATGTACGGGGGGTTACTCTTCACAGATACGCAGTATTTT.

The genes are TRBV19 and TRBJ2-2; D is undetermined. CDR1 and CDR2 from the germline V gene are LNHDA and SQIVND (reference sequence). The CDR3 contains 15 residues. Trimming cost V 5 bases and J 3 bases, with 13 bases left between them. Written as DNA, the CDR3 is TGTGCCAGTAGTCCCTCTTTGCTCCACACCGGGGAGCTGTTTTTT. This encodes CASSPSLLHTGELFF.

V usage is TRBV7-9 and J usage is TRBJ2-3; no reliable D call. Germline-derived CDR1 and CDR2 are SEHNR and FQNEAQ (reference sequence). V gave up 4 bases and J gave up 10 bases, with 12 bases separating them. This CDR3 is 12 amino acids long. The CDR3 region has the DNA TGTGCCAGCAGCTCAGCCACCGGATCGCAGTATTTT. Translation gives CASSSATGSQYF.

This clone was recorded only once. This rearrangement joins TRBV30 to TRBJ2-3, with D maybe TRBD2 (6 bases). The CDR3 loop spans 13 amino acids. CDR1 and CDR2 (germline): GTSNPN, SVGIG (reference sequence). With 5 bases removed from V and 2 bases from J, the gap between germline ends came to 11 bases. The CDR3: CAWGTGPTDTQYF. In DNA, the CDR3 is TGTGCCTGGGGGACTGGGCCCACAGATACGCAGTATTTT.

This clone was counted a few times. This chain joins TRBV12-3 or TRBV12-4 and TRBJ2-7; D gene uncertain. Trimming took off 5 bases at V and 6 bases at J, with 14 bases between the two ends. The CDR3 spans 13 residues. The CDR3, as DNA: TGTGCCAGCAGTCCCCGCGGTGGCGCCGAGCAGTACTTC. Translating it yields CASSPRGGAEQYF.

The chain combines TRBV14 with TRBJ2-5; 11 nucleotides align to TRBD2. The CDR3 consists of 16 residues. Germline CDR1 is SGHDN and CDR2 is FVKESK. J gave up 5 bases and V 1 base, and 6 bases lay outside the gene matches. CDR3 loop: CASSQVAGGPRETQYF. In nucleotides, the CDR3 is TGTGCCAGCAGCCAAGTAGCGGGAGGGCCTAGGGAGACCCAGTACTTC.

The J gene is TRBJ2-7, the V gene TRBV19, with D maybe TRBD1 (6 bases). The CDR3 contains 16 residues. The V gene's germline CDR1 is LNHDA and CDR2 SQIVND (reference sequence). Trimming stripped 2 bases from V and 3 bases from J, with 17 bases between. CDR3 protein: CASSINSHRANYEQYF. The CDR3 nucleotides are TGTGCCAGTAGTATAAACTCGCACAGGGCTAACTACGAGCAGTACTTC.

This chain connects TRBV10-3 to TRBJ2-1; 10 bases are a match to TRBD2. CDR1 and CDR2 from the germline V gene are ENHRY and SYGVKD. V was pared by 3 bases and J by 6 bases, with 5 bases of the junction left unmatched. The CDR3 contains 15 residues. The CDR3 loop reads CAISDTSGVLNEQFF. The CDR3 DNA follows: TGTGCCATCAGTGATACTAGCGGGGTCCTCAATGAGCAGTTCTTC.

CDR3 sequence: CAISGAGVRANVLTF. For the CDR3, the DNA is TGTGCCATCAGTGGCGCTGGGGTCCGGGCCAACGTCCTGACTTTC. This chain uses TRBV10-3 with TRBJ2-6; D is undetermined. Germline-derived CDR1 and CDR2 are ENHRY and SYGVKD. Between the trimmed V and J ends, which lost 4 bases and 5 bases, there was a span of 12 bases. The CDR3 has 15 residues.